Listed below are T cell receptor beta chains from one sample, sequenced in a study of monozygotic twins with inflammatory bowel disease. TCRdb reanalyzed the 5' RACE reads, giving one entry per CDR3 protein sequence and no DNA. Recorded for this sample: hundreds of thousands of distinct CDR3 sequences. Sequenced material: blood. These receptors were taken from a human donor with ulcerative colitis or Crohn's disease, or a healthy co-twin of an affected twin (not recorded which). Both conserved end residues are part of each CDR3. Fields, in order: V gene, J gene, CDR3 protein.

>TRBV12-3/TRBV12-4|TRBJ1-1
CASSLSYVNTEAFF
>TRBV13|TRBJ1-1
CASSLQGTLNTEAFF
>TRBV11-2|TRBJ1-5
CASSLLPWDRMTGNSNQPQHF
>TRBV6-2/TRBV6-3|TRBJ1-5
CASSLAGGWQPQHF
>TRBV6-5|TRBJ1-2
CASSPGGLYGYTF
>TRBV6-1|TRBJ2-7
CASSEAGNEQYF
>TRBV28|TRBJ1-5
CASRRRMNSNQPQHF
>TRBV5-1|TRBJ2-2
CASSFGQVYTGELFF
>TRBV4-2|TRBJ1-1
CASSQDLAVLTEAFF
>TRBV12-3/TRBV12-4|TRBJ2-3
CASSPQLRQEGDTQYF
>TRBV19|TRBJ2-7
CASRSDSYEQYF
>TRBV5-1|TRBJ2-3
CASSPGQRADTQYF
>TRBV5-1|TRBJ1-6
CASSLYTARSGYNSPLHF
>TRBV7-2|TRBJ2-7
CASSLAPRGDKNF
>TRBV6-1|TRBJ1-5
CASSERGTAAYSNQPQHF
>TRBV5-1|TRBJ2-1
CASSLGSGDLSSSYNEQFF
>TRBV12-3/TRBV12-4|TRBJ2-2
CTSSLGQLAGELFF
>TRBV10-2|TRBJ2-7
CASSEGGGLSYEQYF
>TRBV7-8|TRBJ1-5
CASSHQGGSNQPQHF
>TRBV6-2/TRBV6-3|TRBJ1-5
CASSSYDGTDSNQPQHF
>TRBV5-1|TRBJ1-3
CASSLAGVSSGNTIYF
>TRBV7-8|TRBJ1-1
CASSLWDGGGTEAFF
>TRBV12-3/TRBV12-4|TRBJ2-3
CASSLTSNTDTQYF
>TRBV5-1|TRBJ2-3
CASSLDLGQGDTQYF
>TRBV28|TRBJ2-3
CASSPTSEDTQYF
>TRBV10-3|TRBJ2-1
CAIKPTDLNEQFF
>TRBV12-3/TRBV12-4|TRBJ2-5
CASSPTGQRGQETQYF
>TRBV12-3/TRBV12-4|TRBJ2-6
CASSFRGVGANVLTF
>TRBV20-1|TRBJ2-4
CSAPPPGSKNIQYF
>TRBV24-1|TRBJ2-2
CATYSGGSAGELFF
>TRBV24-1|TRBJ2-3
CATSDGRGRNTDTQYF
>TRBV6-5|TRBJ2-5
CASSYSGQGSETQYF
>TRBV2|TRBJ2-2
CASSPKASGGSGELFF
>TRBV5-5|TRBJ1-5
CASSLWDNSNQPQHF
>TRBV7-8|TRBJ1-6
CASSLGAGYSYNSPLHF
>TRBV18|TRBJ2-2
CASPSQGANTGELFF
>TRBV5-1|TRBJ2-3
CASSRNGLLSTDTQYF
>TRBV5-1|TRBJ2-2
CASSLGEGSGGPMNTGELFF
>TRBV7-8|TRBJ2-7
CASSFTRDGEQYF
>TRBV7-9|TRBJ1-1
CASSSGPLNTEAFF
>TRBV27|TRBJ2-3
CASARAQGTQYF
>TRBV21-1|TRBJ2-3
CASSKESPSGSMSTDTQYF